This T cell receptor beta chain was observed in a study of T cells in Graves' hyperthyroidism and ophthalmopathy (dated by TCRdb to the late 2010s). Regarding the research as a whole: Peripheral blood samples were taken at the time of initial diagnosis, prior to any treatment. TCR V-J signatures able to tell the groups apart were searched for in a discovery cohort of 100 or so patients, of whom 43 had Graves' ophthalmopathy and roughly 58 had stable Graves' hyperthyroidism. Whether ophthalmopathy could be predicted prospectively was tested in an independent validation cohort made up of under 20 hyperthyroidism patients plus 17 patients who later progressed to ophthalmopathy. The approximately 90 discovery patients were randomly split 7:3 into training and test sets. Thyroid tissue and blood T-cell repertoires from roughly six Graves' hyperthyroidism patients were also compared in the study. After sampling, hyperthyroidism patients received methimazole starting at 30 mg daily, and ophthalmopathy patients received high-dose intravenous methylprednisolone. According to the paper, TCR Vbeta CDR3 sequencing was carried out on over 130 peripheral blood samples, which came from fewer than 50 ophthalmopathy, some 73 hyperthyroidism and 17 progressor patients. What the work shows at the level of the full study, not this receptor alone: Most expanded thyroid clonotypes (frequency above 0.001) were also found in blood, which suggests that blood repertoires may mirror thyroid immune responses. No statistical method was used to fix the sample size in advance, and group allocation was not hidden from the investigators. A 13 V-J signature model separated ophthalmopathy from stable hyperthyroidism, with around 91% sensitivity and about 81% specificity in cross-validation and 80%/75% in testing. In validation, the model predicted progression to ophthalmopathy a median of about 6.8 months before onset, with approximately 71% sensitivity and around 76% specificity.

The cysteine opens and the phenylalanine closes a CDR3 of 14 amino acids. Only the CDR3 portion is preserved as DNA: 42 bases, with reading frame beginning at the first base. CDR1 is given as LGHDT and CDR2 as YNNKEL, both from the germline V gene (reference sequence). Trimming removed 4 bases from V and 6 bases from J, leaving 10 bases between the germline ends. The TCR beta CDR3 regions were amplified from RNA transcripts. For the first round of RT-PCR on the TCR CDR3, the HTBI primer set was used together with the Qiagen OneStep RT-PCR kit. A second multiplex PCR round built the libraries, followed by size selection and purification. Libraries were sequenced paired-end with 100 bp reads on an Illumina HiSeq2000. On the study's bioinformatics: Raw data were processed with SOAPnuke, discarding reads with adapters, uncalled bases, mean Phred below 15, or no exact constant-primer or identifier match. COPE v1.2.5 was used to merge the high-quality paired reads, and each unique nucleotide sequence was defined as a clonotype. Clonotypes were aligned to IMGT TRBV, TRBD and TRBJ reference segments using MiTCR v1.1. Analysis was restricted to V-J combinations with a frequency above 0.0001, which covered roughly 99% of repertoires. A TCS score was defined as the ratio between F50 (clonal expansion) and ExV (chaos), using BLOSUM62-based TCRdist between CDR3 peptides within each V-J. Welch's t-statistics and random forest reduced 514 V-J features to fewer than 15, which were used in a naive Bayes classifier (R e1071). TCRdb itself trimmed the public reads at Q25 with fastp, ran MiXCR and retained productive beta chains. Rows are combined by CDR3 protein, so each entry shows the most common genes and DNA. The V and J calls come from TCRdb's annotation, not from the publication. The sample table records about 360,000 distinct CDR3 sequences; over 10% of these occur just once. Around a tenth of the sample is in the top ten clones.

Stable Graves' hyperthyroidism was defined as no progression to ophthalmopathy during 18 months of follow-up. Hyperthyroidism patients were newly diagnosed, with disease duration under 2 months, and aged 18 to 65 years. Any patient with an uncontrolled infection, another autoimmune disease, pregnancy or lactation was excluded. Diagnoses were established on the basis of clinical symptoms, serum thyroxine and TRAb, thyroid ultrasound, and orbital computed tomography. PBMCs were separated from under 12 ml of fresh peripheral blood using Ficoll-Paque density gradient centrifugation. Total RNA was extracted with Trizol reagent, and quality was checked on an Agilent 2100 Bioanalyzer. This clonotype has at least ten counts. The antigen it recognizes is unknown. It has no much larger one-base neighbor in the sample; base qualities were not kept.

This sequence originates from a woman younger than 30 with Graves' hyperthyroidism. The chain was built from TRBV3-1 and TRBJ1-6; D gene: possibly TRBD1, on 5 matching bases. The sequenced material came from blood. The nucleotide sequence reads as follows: TGTGCCAGCAGCCTGGGACGGATTAATTCACCCCTCCACTTT. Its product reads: CASSLGRINSPLHF.